The sequence of this T cell receptor (beta chain) was determined in a study of cytomegalovirus exposure and HLA in healthy donors. A word on this clone: Antigen specificity is unknown.

Findings and caveats of the study: Later work found most CMV-associated TCR beta chains apparently HLA-restricted. Within an earlier analysis, most TCR beta V segments proved productive either about 90% or about 30% of the time. Per a later analysis, 15,000 to 20,000 TCR beta sequences showed association with HLA alleles at 0.05 false discovery rate.

The V gene's germline CDR1 is MDHEN and CDR2 SYDVKM. CDR3 length: 16 amino acids. V shed 7 bases and J shed 1 base, with 17 bases lying between them. The study ran its PCR with 60 Vbeta and 13 Jbeta primers. Sequencing was performed with immunoSEQ multiplex PCR; in TCRdb, only in-frame clones are kept and a portion is missing. There are about 170,000 clones in the sample; about three quarters occur only once, and 0.7% to 0.85% lies in the top ten. Input material: PBMCs. This chain connects TRBV28 to TRBJ1-3, with D maybe TRBD1 (5 bases). The TCR originated in a female donor in good health and CMV-seronegative. The CDR3 DNA reads TGTGCCAGCACCATACCCAACGGGGGGTCTGGAAACACCATATATTTT. Translating it yields CASTIPNGGSGNTIYF.